The 32 T cell receptor beta chains below all came from one sample that was sequenced in a study of blood T cell repertoires in COVID-19. Repertoires were generated with immunoSEQ multiplex PCR, while TCRdb's copy carries only in-frame clones and drops some. Of about 53,000 clones listed, about 91% are singletons. Source material: peripheral blood. Receptors originate from a man in his fifties or sixties with active COVID-19.

This clone was seen once. This chain links TRBV6-2 or TRBV6-3 with TRBJ2-3, with D possibly matching TRBD1 (6 bases). The ends were cut back, 5 bases at V and 1 base at J, with 16 bases in the middle. The CDR3 consists of 16 residues. Germline CDR1 reads MNHEY; CDR2 reads SVGEGT. CDR3 coding DNA: TGTGCCAGCAGTCAAAATGGGGGCCTTGGCACAGATACGCAGTATTTT. Its translation is CASSQNGGLGTDTQYF.

The gene calls are TRBV6-5 and TRBJ2-3; 9 bases map to TRBD1. Losses at the gene ends were 6 bases for V and 5 bases for J; bases not matched to a gene: 9. The CDR3 length is 15 residues. Germline CDR1 and CDR2: MNHEY and SVGAGI. The CDR3 bases are TGTGCCAGCAGCTCCGTAACAGGGGGCAGAGATACGCAGTATTTT. Residues: CASSSVTGGRDTQYF.

V is TRBV24-1 and J is TRBJ1-5, with a possible D match to TRBD1 (6 bases). The CDR3 contains 13 residues. Germline CDR1 KGHDR, CDR2 SFDVKD. The V end lost 9 bases, the J end lost 3 bases, and 11 bases lay between the germline ends. The CDR3 loop is CATLQGYNQPQHF. In DNA, the CDR3 is TGTGCCACCTTACAGGGTTACAATCAGCCCCAGCATTTT.

The rearrangement links TRBV6-6 to TRBJ1-3, with unresolved D. Germline values: CDR1 MNHNY, CDR2 SVGAGI (reference sequence). The CDR3 sequence is 15 residues long. V was cut by 1 base and J by 4 bases, with 11 bases left in between. CDR3 in amino acids: CASSYFAGSGNTIYF. CDR3 sequence (DNA): TGTGCCAGCAGTTACTTTGCGGGATCGGGAAACACCATATATTTT.

The V call is TRBV18, the J call TRBJ2-1; D is perhaps TRBD2 (5 bases). The CDR3 extends over 16 amino acids. Between the trimmed V and J ends, which lost 5 bases and 0 bases, there was a span of 14 bases. The germline gives CDR1 KGHSH, CDR2 LQKENI. DNA for the CDR3: TGTGCCAGCTCAGACGGACGGGGAAGCTCCTACAATGAGCAGTTCTTC. Translation gives CASSDGRGSSYNEQFF.

The rearrangement joins TRBV7-8 to TRBJ2-5, with D tentatively TRBD2 (6 bases). The CDR3 has 15 amino acids. Trimming removed 6 bases at V and 4 bases at J, with 18 bases between. CDR1 is SGHVS and CDR2 is FQNEAQ in the germline V gene. The chain's CDR3 is CASRRGAESAETQYF. As DNA, the CDR3 is TGTGCCAGCAGACGCGGGGCAGAAAGTGCAGAGACCCAGTACTTC.

Only one count was recorded for this clone. The V call is TRBV3-1 (or the pseudogene TRBV3-2), the J call TRBJ1-5; D possibly corresponds to TRBD1 (5 bases). V was clipped by 0 bases and J by 7 bases, with 13 bases between them. The CDR3 has 15 amino acids. Per germline, CDR1 LGHDT and CDR2 YNNKEL (reference sequence). The CDR3 DNA follows: TGTGCCAGCAGCCAAGATCCAGGGAAAGGACAGCCCCAGCATTTT. Translation: CASSQDPGKGQPQHF.

Only one count was recorded for this clone. The genes are TRBV7-8 and TRBJ2-4, with a weak D call TRBD1 (5 bases). This CDR3 is built from 14 residues. V lost 1 base and J lost 5, with 9 bases in between. The germline CDR1 and CDR2 sequences are SGHVS and FQNEAQ. The CDR3 is CASSLEGLQNIQYF. The CDR3 coding sequence is TGTGCCAGCAGCTTAGAGGGGCTACAAAACATTCAGTACTTC.

The chain joins TRBV9 to TRBJ1-2; 8 bases are shared with TRBD1. The CDR3 covers 16 residues. Germline values: CDR1 SGDLS, CDR2 YYNGEE. With 4 bases clipped from V and 3 bases from J, the junction kept 11 bases outside the gene matches. This chain's CDR3 is CASSSSRTGLHYGYTF. The DNA of the CDR3 is TGTGCCAGCAGCTCTAGCAGGACAGGGCTTCACTATGGCTACACCTTC. Combining the CDR3 with reference TRBV9 and TRBJ1-2 gives the whole variable domain DSGVTQTPKHLITATGQRVTLRCSPRSGDLSVYWYQQSLDQGLQFLIQYYNGEERAKGNILERFSAQQFPDLHSELNLSSLELGDSALYFCASSSSRTGLHYGYTFGSGTRLTVV.

The genes are TRBV7-9 and TRBJ2-1, with TRBD2 identical over 16 bases. Germline V CDR1 and CDR2: SEHNR, FQNEAQ (reference sequence). V dropped 0 bases and J dropped 13; count of bases not matched to a gene: 6. This CDR3 is 16 amino acids long. This CDR3 reads CASSLASGLAGGNQFF. In DNA form, the CDR3 reads TGTGCCAGCAGCTTAGCGTCGGGACTAGCGGGAGGGAACCAGTTCTTC.

The V gene is TRBV29-1, the J gene TRBJ1-4, with 7 nucleotides matching TRBD1. This CDR3 is 16 amino acids long. Germline CDR1 and CDR2: SQVTM and ANQGSEA. V lost 4 bases to trimming and J lost 5 bases; unmatched junction nucleotides: 13. The CDR3 DNA reads as TGCAGCGTTGCGGGGCGGCAGGGGGGAAGGAATGAAAAACTGTTTTTT. This sequence encodes CSVAGRQGGRNEKLFF.

This chain's CDR3 is CASSFASGTDTQYF. CDR3 sequence (DNA): TGCGCCAGCAGCTTCGCTAGCGGCACAGATACGCAGTATTTT. The chain employs TRBV5-1 and TRBJ2-3; weak D call: TRBD2 (6 bases). Germline values: CDR1 SGHRS, CDR2 YFSETQ. This CDR3 is built from 14 residues. Trimming removed 2 bases from V and 1 base from J, with 8 bases in between.

The rearrangement joins TRBV2 to TRBJ2-7; TRBD1 matches 8 bases. The germline V gene has CDR1 SNHLY and CDR2 FYNNEI. The junction had 5 bases not matched to a gene; V was cut back by 8 bases and J by 5 bases. The CDR3 covers 12 residues. The CDR3 region is CASGQGGDEQYF. In DNA, the CDR3 is TGTGCCAGCGGACAGGGTGGGGACGAGCAGTACTTC. Full variable domain (rest looked up from reference TRBV2 and TRBJ2-7): EPEVTQTPSHQVTQMGQEVILRCVPISNHLYFYWYRQILGQKVEFLVSFYNNEISEKSEIFDDQFSVERPDGSNFTLKIRSTKLEDSAMYFCASGQGGDEQYFGPGTRLTVT.

V is TRBV7-2 and J is TRBJ1-4, with D perhaps matching TRBD1 (6 bases). The CDR3 extends over 14 amino acids. The V and J ends lost 4 bases and 7 bases respectively, with 13 bases between them. In germline, CDR1 is SGHTA, CDR2 FQGNSA. In DNA, the CDR3 is TGTGCCAGCAGCTCACAGGGCTGGGGTGAAAAACTGTTTTTT. Protein sequence: CASSSQGWGEKLFF.

V is TRBV28 and J is TRBJ2-3; D gene uncertain. V dropped 6 bases and J dropped 2 bases, with 9 bases sitting between them. The CDR3 spans 13 residues. Per the germline V gene, CDR1 is MDHEN and CDR2 is SYDVKM. The CDR3 loop reads CASSGSDTDTQYF. The CDR3 DNA is TGTGCCAGCAGCGGGTCCGACACAGATACGCAGTATTTT.

This clone is classed as medium-sized. DNA of the CDR3: TGTGCCAGCAGCCTATCCGGGACAGGGTGGGGCTACACCTTC. Translation gives CASSLSGTGWGYTF. V and J are TRBV14 and TRBJ1-2; 9 bases agree with TRBD1. The J segment lost 8 bases and the V segment lost 4 bases, leaving 8 bases of the junction unmatched. CDR1 is SGHDN, CDR2 FVKESK, per germline. The CDR3 extends over 14 amino acids. Supplemented by reference TRBV14 and TRBJ1-2, the full variable domain reads EAGVTQFPSHSVIEKGQTVTLRCDPISGHDNLYWYRRVMGKEIKFLLHFVKESKQDESGMPNNRFLAERTGGTYSTLKVQPAELEDSGVYFCASSLSGTGWGYTFGSGTRLTVV.

V is TRBV18 and J is TRBJ1-5; D not certain. The CDR3 totals 15 residues. Germline values: CDR1 KGHSH, CDR2 LQKENI. The germline V and J ends were trimmed by 2 bases and 0 bases, with 8 bases remaining between them. In DNA form, the CDR3 reads TGTGCCAGCTCACCAAACACCAATAGCAATCAGCCCCAGCATTTT. It is translated as CASSPNTNSNQPQHF.

The chain has TRBV27 and TRBJ1-6, with TRBD1 matching over 8 bases. Trimming removed 5 bases from V and 8 bases from J; junction bases left unmatched: 11. This CDR3 contains 16 residues. CDR1 and CDR2 (germline): MNHEY, SMNVEV (reference sequence). CDR3: CASSPASDRVHSPLHF. The CDR3 coding sequence is TGTGCCAGCAGTCCGGCCTCGGACAGGGTGCATTCACCCCTCCACTTT.

The genes are TRBV25-1 and TRBJ2-3; TRBD2 aligns across 13 bases. The CDR3 is made up of 13 amino acids. Germline values: CDR1 MGHDK, CDR2 SYGVNS. V was clipped by 2 bases and J by 12 bases; unmatched bases: 2. This CDR3 reads CASSERTSGSQYF. Written as DNA, the CDR3 is TGTGCCAGCAGTGAACGGACTAGCGGGAGTCAGTATTTT.

This clone was seen only a few times. V is TRBV19 and J is TRBJ1-5, with D perhaps TRBD1 (6 bases). Germline V CDR1 and CDR2: LNHDA, SQIVND (reference sequence). This CDR3 is 14 amino acids long. The V gene lost 4 bases and the J gene lost 3 bases, with 10 bases spanning the gap. This CDR3 reads CASSKDRLNQPQHF. As DNA, the CDR3 is TGTGCCAGTAGTAAAGACAGGCTCAATCAGCCCCAGCATTTT.

This clone was detected a few times. The chain links TRBV2 to TRBJ2-1; D uncertain. The CDR3 has 11 amino acids. The V end lost 3 bases, the J end lost 7 bases, and 4 bases lay between the germline ends. From germline, CDR1 is SNHLY and CDR2 FYNNEI. CDR3 nucleotides: TGTGCCAGCAGTGAGTATAATGAGCAGTTCTTC. It translates to CASSEYNEQFF. Complete variable domain (other parts from reference TRBV2 and TRBJ2-1): EPEVTQTPSHQVTQMGQEVILRCVPISNHLYFYWYRQILGQKVEFLVSFYNNEISEKSEIFDDQFSVERPDGSNFTLKIRSTKLEDSAMYFCASSEYNEQFFGPGTRLTVL.

V usage is TRBV23-1 and J usage is TRBJ2-7, with TRBD1 identical over 7 bases. TRBV23-1 is marked as an open reading frame, function uncertain. The CDR3 length is 18 residues. V dropped 3 bases and J dropped 6; count of bases not matched to a gene: 20. CDR3 sequence reads: CASSHLQTGLIPSREQYF. DNA for the CDR3: TGCGCCAGCAGTCATCTGCAGACAGGGTTAATCCCCAGTCGCGAGCAGTACTTC.

The chain joins TRBV19 to TRBJ2-4; weak D call: TRBD1 (5 bases). CDR1 and CDR2 from the germline V gene are LNHDA and SQIVND (reference sequence). This CDR3 is 14 amino acids long. V was clipped by 5 bases and J by 6 bases, with 14 bases between them. For the CDR3, the DNA is TGTGCCAGTAGTCGAACAGGTGCCGGAAACATTCAGTACTTC. Its translation is CASSRTGAGNIQYF.

As concerns this clone: One end of the junction is discordant with germline, which a read error may explain. This sequence joins TRBV5-1 and TRBJ2-7; 8 bases match TRBD2. The CDR3 extends over 15 amino acids. The germline V gene encodes CDR1 SGHRS and CDR2 YFSETQ. CDR3 in amino acids: CASSPRTSLSSEQYF. The CDR3 DNA reads TGCGCCAGCAGCCCACGGACTAGCCTCTCCTCCGAGCAGTACTTC.

This clone occurred a few times. The chain joins TRBV4-1 to TRBJ1-3; no firm D call. V shed 4 bases and J shed 4 bases, with 20 bases lying between them. This CDR3 spans 17 amino acids. Germline CDR1 is MGHRA and CDR2 is YSYEKL. Here the CDR3 reads CASSLRALAAGGNTIYF. The CDR3 DNA reads as TGCGCCAGCAGCCTTCGGGCCCTCGCTGCGGGGGGAAACACCATATATTTT.

The chain carries TRBV10-3 and TRBJ1-2; D unclear. Deletions cut 3 bases from V and 6 bases from J, with 14 bases between. CDR3 length: 14 amino acids. Germline loops: CDR1 ENHRY, CDR2 SYGVKD. The CDR3 coding sequence is TGTGCCATCAGTGAATCGGCACCGAGGCATGGCTACACCTTC. Amino acids: CAISESAPRHGYTF.

The rearrangement joins TRBV11-3 to TRBJ2-1; unclear D gene. V was clipped by 1 base and J by 10 bases, with 5 bases between them. The V gene's germline CDR1 is SGHNT and CDR2 YENEEA. This CDR3 has 11 residues. As DNA, the CDR3 is TGTGCCAGCAGCTTAGGTAGAGAGCAGTTCTTC. Translated: CASSLGREQFF.

The chain carries TRBV7-9 and TRBJ1-1; D not certain. The CDR3 is made up of 13 amino acids. Trimming cost V 3 bases and J 1 base, with 6 bases left between them. CDR1 SEHNR and CDR2 FQNEAQ come from the germline V gene (reference sequence). The DNA of the CDR3 is TGTGCCAGCAGCTTTGTTCAGAACACTGAAGCTTTCTTT. Translated, it gives CASSFVQNTEAFF.

The V call is TRBV10-3, the J call TRBJ2-5; D possibly corresponds to TRBD1 (6 bases). Germline V gives CDR1 ENHRY, CDR2 SYGVKD. Trimming cost V 4 bases and J 5 bases, with 14 bases left between them. The CDR3 is 14 amino acids. The CDR3 sequence: CAISGHRDIETQYF. In DNA, the CDR3 is TGTGCCATCAGTGGACACAGGGATATCGAGACCCAGTACTTC.

This clone has a single count. The chain recombines TRBV10-3 with TRBJ2-5; no clear D. The germline gives CDR1 ENHRY, CDR2 SYGVKD. The CDR3 has 11 residues. The V gene lost 3 bases and the J gene lost 3 bases, with 2 bases spanning the gap. CDR3 loop: CAISDKETQYF. CDR3 in DNA: TGTGCCATCAGTGATAAAGAGACCCAGTACTTC.

The J gene is TRBJ2-1, the V gene TRBV9, with 8 bases aligning to TRBD2. V shed 3 bases and J 6 bases; nucleotides not matched to a gene: 11. Germline CDR1 reads SGDLS; CDR2 reads YYNGEE. This CDR3 comprises 16 residues. CDR3 in amino acids: CASSEDPGTRRNEQFF. Here the CDR3 DNA reads TGTGCCAGCAGCGAGGACCCCGGGACTAGACGCAATGAGCAGTTCTTC.

The chain uses TRBV5-1 and TRBJ2-3; perhaps TRBD1 as D (5 bases). This CDR3 spans 16 amino acids. V was pared by 4 bases and J by 0 bases, with 15 bases between. Germline CDR1 and CDR2: SGHRS and YFSETQ. CDR3 in DNA: TGCGCCAGCAGCCCCGGTGGGGCCCATAGCACAGATACGCAGTATTTT. Protein: CASSPGGAHSTDTQYF.